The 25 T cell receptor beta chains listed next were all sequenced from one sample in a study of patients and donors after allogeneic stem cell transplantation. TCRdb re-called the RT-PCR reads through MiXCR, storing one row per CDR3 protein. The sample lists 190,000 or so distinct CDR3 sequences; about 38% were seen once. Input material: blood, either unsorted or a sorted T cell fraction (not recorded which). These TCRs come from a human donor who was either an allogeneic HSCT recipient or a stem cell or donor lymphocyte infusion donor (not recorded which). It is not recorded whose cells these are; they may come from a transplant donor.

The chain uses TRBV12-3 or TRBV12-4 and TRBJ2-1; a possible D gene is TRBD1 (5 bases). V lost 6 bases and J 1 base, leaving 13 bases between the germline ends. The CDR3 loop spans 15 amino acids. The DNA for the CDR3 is TGTGCCAGCAGCCCTCTACAGGTTTCCTACAATGAGCAGTTCTTC. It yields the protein CASSPLQVSYNEQFF.

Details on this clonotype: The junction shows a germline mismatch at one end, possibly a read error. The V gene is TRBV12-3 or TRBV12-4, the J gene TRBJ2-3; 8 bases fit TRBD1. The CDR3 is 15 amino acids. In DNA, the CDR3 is TGTGCCAGCCTCCCCCTGGCAGGGGGCACAGACACGCAGTATTTT. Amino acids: CASLPLAGGTDTQYF.

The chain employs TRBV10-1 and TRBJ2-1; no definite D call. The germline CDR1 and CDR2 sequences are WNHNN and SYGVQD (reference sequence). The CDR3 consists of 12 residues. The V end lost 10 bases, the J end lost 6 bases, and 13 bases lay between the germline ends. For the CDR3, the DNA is TGCGCCACCCTGAGTAGTGGCAATGAGCAGTTCTTC. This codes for CATLSSGNEQFF.

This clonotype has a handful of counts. The CDR3 is CSVDRKNTEAFF. The DNA of the CDR3 is TGCAGCGTTGACAGGAAGAACACTGAAGCTTTCTTT. The chain uses TRBV29-1 and TRBJ1-1; no clear D. Trimming left V 3 bases short and J 1 base short, with 6 bases between. CDR3 size: 12 residues. Germline-derived CDR1 and CDR2 are SQVTM and ANQGSEA. Full variable domain (rest looked up from reference TRBV29-1 and TRBJ1-1): SAVISQKPSRDICQRGTSLTIQCQVDSQVTMMFWYRQQPGQSLTLIATANQGSEATYESGFVIDKFPISRPNLTFSTLTVSNMSPEDSSIYLCSVDRKNTEAFFGQGTRLTVV.

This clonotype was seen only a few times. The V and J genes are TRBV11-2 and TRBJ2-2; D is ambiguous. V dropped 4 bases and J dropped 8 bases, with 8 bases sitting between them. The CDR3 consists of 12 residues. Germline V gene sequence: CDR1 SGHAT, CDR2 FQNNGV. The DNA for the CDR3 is TGTGCCAGCAGCTCCGCCGGGGGGGAGCTGTTTTTT. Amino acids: CASSSAGGELFF.

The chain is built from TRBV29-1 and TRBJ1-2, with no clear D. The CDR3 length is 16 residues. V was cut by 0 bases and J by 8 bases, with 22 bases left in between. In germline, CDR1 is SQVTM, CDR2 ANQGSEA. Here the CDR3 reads CSVEDSQDSLKRGYTF. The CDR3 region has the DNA TGCAGCGTTGAAGATAGCCAAGATTCTCTTAAGAGGGGCTACACCTTC.

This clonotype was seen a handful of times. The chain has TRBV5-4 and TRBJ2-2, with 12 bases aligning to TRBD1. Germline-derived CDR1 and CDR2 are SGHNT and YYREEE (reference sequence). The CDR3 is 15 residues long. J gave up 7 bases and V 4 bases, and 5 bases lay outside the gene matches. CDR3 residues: CASSRDRGHSGELFF. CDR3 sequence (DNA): TGTGCCAGCAGCCGGGACAGGGGGCATAGCGGGGAGCTGTTTTTT.

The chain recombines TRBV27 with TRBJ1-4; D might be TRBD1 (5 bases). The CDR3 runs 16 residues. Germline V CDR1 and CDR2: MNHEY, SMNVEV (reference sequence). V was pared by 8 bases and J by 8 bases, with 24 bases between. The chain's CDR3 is CASGSFDGAWTEKLFF. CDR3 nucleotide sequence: TGTGCCAGCGGATCGTTTGACGGGGCTTGGACAGAAAAACTGTTTTTT.

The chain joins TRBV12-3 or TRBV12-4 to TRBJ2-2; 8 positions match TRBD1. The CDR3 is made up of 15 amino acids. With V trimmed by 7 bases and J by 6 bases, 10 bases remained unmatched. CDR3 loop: CASTPGTGLSGELFF. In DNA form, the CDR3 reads TGTGCCAGCACCCCGGGGACAGGTCTTTCCGGGGAGCTGTTTTTT.

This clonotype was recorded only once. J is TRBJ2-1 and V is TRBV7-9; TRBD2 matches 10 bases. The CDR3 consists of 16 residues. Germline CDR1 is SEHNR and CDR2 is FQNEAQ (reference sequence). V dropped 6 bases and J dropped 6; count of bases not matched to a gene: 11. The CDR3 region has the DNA TGTGCCAGCAGTCACCTTAGCGGGGGGACACTCAATGAGCAGTTCTTC. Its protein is CASSHLSGGTLNEQFF. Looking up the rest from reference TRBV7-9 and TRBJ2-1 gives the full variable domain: DTGVSQNPRHKITKRGQNVTFRCDPISEHNRLYWYRQTLGQGPEFLTYFQNEAQLEKSRLLSDRFSAERPKGSFSTLEIQRTEQGDSAMYLCASSHLSGGTLNEQFFGPGTRLTVL.

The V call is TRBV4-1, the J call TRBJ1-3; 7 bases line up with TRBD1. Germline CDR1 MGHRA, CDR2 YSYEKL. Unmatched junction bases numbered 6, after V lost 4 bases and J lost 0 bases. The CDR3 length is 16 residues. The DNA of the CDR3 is TGCGCCAGCAGCCTTGTGGGGGACAGCTCTGGAAACACCATATATTTT. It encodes CASSLVGDSSGNTIYF.

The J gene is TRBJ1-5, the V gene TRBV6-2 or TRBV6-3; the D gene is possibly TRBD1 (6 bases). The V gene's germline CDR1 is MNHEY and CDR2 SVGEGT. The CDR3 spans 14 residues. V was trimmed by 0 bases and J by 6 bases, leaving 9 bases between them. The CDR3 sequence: CASSYSTGFQPQHF. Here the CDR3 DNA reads TGTGCCAGCAGTTACTCGACAGGTTTTCAGCCCCAGCATTTT.

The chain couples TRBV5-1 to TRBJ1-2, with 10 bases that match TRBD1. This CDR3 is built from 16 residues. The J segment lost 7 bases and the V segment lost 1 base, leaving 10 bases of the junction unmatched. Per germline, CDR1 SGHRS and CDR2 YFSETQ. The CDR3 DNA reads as TGCGCCAGCAGCTTGACTTTCCGGACAGGGGGAGGTGGCTACACCTTC. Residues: CASSLTFRTGGGGYTF.

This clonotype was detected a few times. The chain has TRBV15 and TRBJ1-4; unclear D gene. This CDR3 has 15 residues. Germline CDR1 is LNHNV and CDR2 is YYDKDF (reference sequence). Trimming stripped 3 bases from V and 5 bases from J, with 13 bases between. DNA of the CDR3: TGTGCCACCAGCAGTACCGGGATCCGGAATGAAAAACTGTTTTTT. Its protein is CATSSTGIRNEKLFF.

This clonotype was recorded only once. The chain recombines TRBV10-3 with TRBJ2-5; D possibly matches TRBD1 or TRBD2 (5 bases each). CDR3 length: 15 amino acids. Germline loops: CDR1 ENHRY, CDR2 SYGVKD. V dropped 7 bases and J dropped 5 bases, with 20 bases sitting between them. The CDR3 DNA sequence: TGTGCCATCAACCCTGGGGCAGGCCAGCGGGAGACCCAGTACTTC. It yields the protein CAINPGAGQRETQYF.

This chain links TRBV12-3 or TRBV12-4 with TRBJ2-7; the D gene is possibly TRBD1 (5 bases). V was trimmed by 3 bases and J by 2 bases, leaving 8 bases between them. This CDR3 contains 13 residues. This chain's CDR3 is CASSFDSAYEQYF. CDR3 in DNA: TGTGCCAGCAGTTTCGACAGTGCCTACGAGCAGTACTTC.

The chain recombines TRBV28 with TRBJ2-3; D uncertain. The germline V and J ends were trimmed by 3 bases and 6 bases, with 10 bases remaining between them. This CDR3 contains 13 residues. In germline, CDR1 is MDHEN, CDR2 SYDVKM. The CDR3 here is CASSLDASDTQYF. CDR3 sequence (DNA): TGTGCCAGCAGTTTGGACGCGAGTGATACGCAGTATTTT.

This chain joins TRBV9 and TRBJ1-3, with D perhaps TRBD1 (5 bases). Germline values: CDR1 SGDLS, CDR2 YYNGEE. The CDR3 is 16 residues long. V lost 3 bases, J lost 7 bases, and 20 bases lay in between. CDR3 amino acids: CASSASPGARGNTIYF. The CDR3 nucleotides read TGTGCCAGCAGCGCAAGCCCCGGGGCCCGAGGGAACACCATATATTTT.

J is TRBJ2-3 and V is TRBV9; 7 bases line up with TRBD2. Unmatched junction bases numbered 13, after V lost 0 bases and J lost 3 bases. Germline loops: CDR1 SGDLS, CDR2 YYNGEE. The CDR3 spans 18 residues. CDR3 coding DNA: TGTGCCAGCAGCGTAGACTCCTCGTGGGCTAGCGGAACAGATACGCAGTATTTT. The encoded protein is CASSVDSSWASGTDTQYF.

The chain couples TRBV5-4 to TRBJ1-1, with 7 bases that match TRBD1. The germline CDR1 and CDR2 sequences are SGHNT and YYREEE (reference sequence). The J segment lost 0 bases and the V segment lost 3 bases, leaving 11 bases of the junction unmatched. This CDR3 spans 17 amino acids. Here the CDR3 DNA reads TGTGCCAGCAGCTCCCCTGGCAGGGGGAGCATGAACACTGAAGCTTTCTTT. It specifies CASSSPGRGSMNTEAFF. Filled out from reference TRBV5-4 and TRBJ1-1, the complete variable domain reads ETGVTQSPTHLIKTRGQQVTLRCSSQSGHNTVSWYQQALGQGPQFIFQYYREEENGRGNFPPRFSGLQFPNYSSELNVNALELDDSALYLCASSSPGRGSMNTEAFFGQGTRLTVV.

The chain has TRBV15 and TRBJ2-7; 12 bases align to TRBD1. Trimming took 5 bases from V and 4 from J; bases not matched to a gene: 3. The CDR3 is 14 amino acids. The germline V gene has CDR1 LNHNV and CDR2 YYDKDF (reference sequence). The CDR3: CATSRDRGPYEQYF. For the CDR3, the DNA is TGTGCCACCAGCCGGGACAGGGGGCCATACGAGCAGTACTTC. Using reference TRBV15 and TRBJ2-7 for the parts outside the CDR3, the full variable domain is DAMVIQNPRYQVTQFGKPVTLSCSQTLNHNVMYWYQQKSSQAPKLLFHYYDKDFNNEADTPDNFQSRRPNTSFCFLDIRSPGLGDTAMYLCATSRDRGPYEQYFGPGTRLTVT.

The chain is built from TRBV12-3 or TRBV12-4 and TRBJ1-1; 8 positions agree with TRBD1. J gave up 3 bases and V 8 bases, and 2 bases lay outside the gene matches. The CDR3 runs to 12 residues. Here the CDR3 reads CASGTGDTEAFF. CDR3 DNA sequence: TGTGCCAGCGGGACAGGAGACACTGAAGCTTTCTTT.

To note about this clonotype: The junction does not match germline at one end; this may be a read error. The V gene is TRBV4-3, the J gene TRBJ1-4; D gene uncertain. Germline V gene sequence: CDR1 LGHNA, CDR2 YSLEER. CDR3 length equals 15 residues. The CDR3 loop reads CASSQDLGGGEKPFF. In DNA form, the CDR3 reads TGCGCCAGCAGCCAAGATTTGGGAGGTGGGGAAAAACCGTTTTTT.

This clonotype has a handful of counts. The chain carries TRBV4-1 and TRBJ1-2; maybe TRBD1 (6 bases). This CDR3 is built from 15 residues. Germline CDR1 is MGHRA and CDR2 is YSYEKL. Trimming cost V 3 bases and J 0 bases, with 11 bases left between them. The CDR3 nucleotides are TGCGCCAGCAGCCATGTGGGGGCGACTAACTATGGCTACACCTTC. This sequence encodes CASSHVGATNYGYTF.

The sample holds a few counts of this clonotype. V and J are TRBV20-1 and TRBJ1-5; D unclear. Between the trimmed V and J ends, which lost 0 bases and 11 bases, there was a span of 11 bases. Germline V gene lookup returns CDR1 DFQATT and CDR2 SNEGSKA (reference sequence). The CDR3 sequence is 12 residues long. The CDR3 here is CSARDALVAQHF. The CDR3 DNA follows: TGCAGTGCTAGAGATGCCTTAGTCGCCCAGCATTTT.